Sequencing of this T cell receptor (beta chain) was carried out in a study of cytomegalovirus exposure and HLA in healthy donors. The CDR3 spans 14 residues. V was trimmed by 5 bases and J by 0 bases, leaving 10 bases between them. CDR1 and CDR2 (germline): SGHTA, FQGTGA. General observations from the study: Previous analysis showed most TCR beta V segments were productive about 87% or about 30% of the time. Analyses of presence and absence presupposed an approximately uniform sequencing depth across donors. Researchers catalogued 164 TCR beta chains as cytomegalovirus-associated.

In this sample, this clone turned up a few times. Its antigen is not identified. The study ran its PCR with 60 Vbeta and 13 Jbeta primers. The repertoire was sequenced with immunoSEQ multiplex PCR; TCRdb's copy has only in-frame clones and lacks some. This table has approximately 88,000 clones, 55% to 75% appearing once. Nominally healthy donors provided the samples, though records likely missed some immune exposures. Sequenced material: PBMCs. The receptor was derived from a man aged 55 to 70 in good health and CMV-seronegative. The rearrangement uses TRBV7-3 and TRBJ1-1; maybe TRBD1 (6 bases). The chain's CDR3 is CASSPQGVNTEAFF. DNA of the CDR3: TGTGCCAGCAGCCCACAGGGAGTGAACACTGAAGCTTTCTTT.